The clone carrying this TCR beta chain was seen more than once but under ten times. Arm-PCR of CDR3 regions with iRepertoire HTBI primers generated TCR beta libraries. TCRdb ran MiXCR on the multiplex PCR reads and lists one entry per CDR3 protein. This table holds 520,000 or so distinct CDR3 sequences, approximately 12% found once. This entry is derived from a study of regulatory T cells in long-lasting Graves disease. Time point of the sample: newly diagnosed GD, antithyroid drugs for less than 3 months. With RNA extracted from PBMCs as input, the TCR library was made. This sample also belongs to another study, concerning T cells in Graves' hyperthyroidism and ophthalmopathy. That work contributes: Ophthalmopathy was model-predicted a median about six months pre-onset.

The specimen comprised peripheral blood mononuclear cells (PBMCs), sampled at new diagnosis, from a patient treated with antithyroid drugs. The TCR sequence derives from a woman aged 30 to 39 with Graves disease.

CDR3 amino acids: CASSQWSEGEQFF. As DNA, the CDR3 is TGCGCCAGCAGCCAATGGAGTGAGGGTGAGCAGTTCTTC. The chain is built from TRBV4-1 and TRBJ2-1, with D tentatively TRBD2 (5 bases). Looked up from germline, CDR1 is MGHRA and CDR2 is YSYEKL. Trimming cost V 2 bases and J 9 bases, with 11 bases left between them. The CDR3 is made up of 13 amino acids.